The 9 T cell receptor beta chains in this list originate from one sample, sequenced in a study of blood T cell repertoires in COVID-19. Sequencing was performed with immunoSEQ multiplex PCR; in TCRdb, only in-frame clones are kept and a portion is missing. Of 60,000 to 75,000 clones listed, 85% are singletons. Sequenced material: peripheral blood. The source is a human donor in a cohort sampled during active COVID-19.

This clone appeared a single time. The CDR3 loop reads CATSDQRGGTGELFF. DNA of the CDR3: TGTGCCACCAGTGATCAGCGGGGGGGCACCGGGGAGCTGTTTTTT. The chain uses TRBV24-1 and TRBJ2-2; 10 positions match TRBD2. CDR1 and CDR2 from the germline V gene are KGHDR and SFDVKD. With V trimmed by 3 bases and J by 4 bases, 1 base remained unmatched. CDR3 length equals 15 residues.

Only one count was recorded for this clone. The CDR3 coding sequence is TGTGCCAGTAGTATTCCCGCCGGCAGGGGCGGCTCCTACGAGCAGTACTTC. It translates to CASSIPAGRGGSYEQYF. The chain carries TRBV19 and TRBJ2-7, with a weak D call TRBD1 (6 bases). V was clipped by 3 bases and J by 0 bases, with 18 bases between them. Germline lookup yields CDR1 LNHDA and CDR2 SQIVND (reference sequence). The length of the CDR3 is 17 residues.

The chain has TRBV5-6 and TRBJ2-5; 10 nucleotides match TRBD2. The CDR3 is 15 amino acids. The V gene's germline CDR1 is SGHDT and CDR2 YYEEEE. V dropped 5 bases and J dropped 5; count of bases not matched to a gene: 9. DNA for the CDR3: TGTGCCAGCAGTAAATTAGCGGGGGGTACGGAGACCCAGTACTTC. Its translation is CASSKLAGGTETQYF.

This chain joins TRBV4-3 and TRBJ2-3, with TRBD2 matching 12 bases. Germline CDR1 is LGHNA and CDR2 is YSLEER. Unmatched junction bases numbered 8, after V lost 3 bases and J lost 4 bases. The CDR3 has 17 residues. Here the CDR3 reads CASSQDPGLAGPDTQYF. CDR3 sequence (DNA): TGCGCCAGCAGCCAGGACCCGGGACTAGCGGGTCCAGATACGCAGTATTTT.

The chain is built from TRBV2 and TRBJ1-2; D remains ambiguous. Between the trimmed V and J ends, which lost 7 bases and 8 bases, there was a span of 14 bases. This CDR3 region has 12 residues. Germline CDR1 is SNHLY and CDR2 is FYNNEI. The CDR3 sequence: CASKAGASGYTF. In DNA form, the CDR3 reads TGTGCCAGCAAGGCAGGCGCCTCAGGCTACACCTTC.

V and J are TRBV9 and TRBJ2-7, with D tentatively TRBD2 (6 bases). The V end was cut by 0 bases, the J end by 7 bases, with 11 bases between. The V gene's germline CDR1 is SGDLS and CDR2 YYNGEE. The CDR3 is made up of 13 amino acids. The CDR3 bases are TGTGCCAGCAGCGTAGTTGCGGCGGGGGAGCAGTACTTC. Protein product: CASSVVAAGEQYF.

The chain is built from TRBV9 and TRBJ2-5; 10 bases agree with TRBD2. In germline, CDR1 is SGDLS, CDR2 YYNGEE. This CDR3 region has 16 residues. V gave up 3 bases and J gave up 5 bases; unmatched junction bases: 10. The CDR3 DNA sequence: TGTGCCAGCAGCGACCAGAGCGGGGGGGTCAAGGAGACCCAGTACTTC. It specifies CASSDQSGGVKETQYF.

The chain has TRBV12-3 or TRBV12-4 and TRBJ1-2; 8 bases align to TRBD1. V lost 6 bases to trimming and J lost 8 bases; unmatched junction nucleotides: 5. This CDR3 is 12 amino acids long. The CDR3 here is CASSPGGGGYTF. CDR3 DNA: TGTGCCAGCAGCCCAGGGGGCGGAGGCTACACCTTC.

The V gene is TRBV7-9, the J gene TRBJ2-7; 8 nucleotides align to TRBD1. The CDR3 totals 14 residues. CDR1 is SEHNR and CDR2 is FQNEAQ in the germline V gene (reference sequence). Unmatched junction bases numbered 6, after V lost 5 bases and J lost 3 bases. The CDR3 protein is CASSPGTGHYEQYF. The CDR3 DNA reads as TGTGCCAGCAGCCCCGGGACAGGCCACTACGAGCAGTACTTC.